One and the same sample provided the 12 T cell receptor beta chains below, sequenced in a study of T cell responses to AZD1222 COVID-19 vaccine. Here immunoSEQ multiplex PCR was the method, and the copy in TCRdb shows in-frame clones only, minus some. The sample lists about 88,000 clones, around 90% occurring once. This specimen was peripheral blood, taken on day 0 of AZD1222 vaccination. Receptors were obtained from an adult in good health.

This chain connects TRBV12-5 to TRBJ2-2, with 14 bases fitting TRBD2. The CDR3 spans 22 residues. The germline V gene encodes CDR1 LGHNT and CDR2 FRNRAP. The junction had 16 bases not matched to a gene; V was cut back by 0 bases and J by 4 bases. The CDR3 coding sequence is TGTGCTAGTGGTTTGGTACCCCTACCGGGACTAGCGGGAGTTTTACGCACCGGGGAGCTGTTTTTT. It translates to CASGLVPLPGLAGVLRTGELFF.

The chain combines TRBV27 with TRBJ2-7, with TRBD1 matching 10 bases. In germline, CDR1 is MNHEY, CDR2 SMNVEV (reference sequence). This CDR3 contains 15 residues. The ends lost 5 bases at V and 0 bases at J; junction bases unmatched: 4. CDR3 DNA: TGTGCCAGCAGTCAGTGGGACAGGGGCTCCTACGAGCAGTACTTC. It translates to CASSQWDRGSYEQYF.

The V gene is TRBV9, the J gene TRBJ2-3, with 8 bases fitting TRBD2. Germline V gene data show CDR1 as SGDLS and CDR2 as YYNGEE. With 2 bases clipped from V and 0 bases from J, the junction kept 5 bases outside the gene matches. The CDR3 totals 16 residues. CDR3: CASSVPLAASTDTQYF. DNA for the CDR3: TGTGCCAGCAGCGTCCCACTAGCGGCAAGCACAGATACGCAGTATTTT.

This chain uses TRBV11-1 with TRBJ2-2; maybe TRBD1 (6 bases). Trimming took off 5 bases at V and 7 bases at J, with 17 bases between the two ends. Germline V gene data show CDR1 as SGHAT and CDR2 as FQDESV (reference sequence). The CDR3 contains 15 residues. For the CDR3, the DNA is TGTGCCAGCAGCACAAGGACCAGGGGAGACGGGGAGCTGTTTTTT. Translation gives CASSTRTRGDGELFF.

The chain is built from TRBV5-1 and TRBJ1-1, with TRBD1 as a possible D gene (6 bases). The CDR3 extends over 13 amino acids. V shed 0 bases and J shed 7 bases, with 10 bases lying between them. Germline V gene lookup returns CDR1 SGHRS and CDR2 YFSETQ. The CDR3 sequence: CASSLALRGEAFF. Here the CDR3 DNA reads TGCGCCAGCAGCTTGGCCCTCAGGGGTGAAGCTTTCTTT.

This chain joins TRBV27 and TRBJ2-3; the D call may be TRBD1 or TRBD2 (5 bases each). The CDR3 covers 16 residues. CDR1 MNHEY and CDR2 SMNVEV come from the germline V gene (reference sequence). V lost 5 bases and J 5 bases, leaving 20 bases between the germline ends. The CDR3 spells CASSPPWDQWQDTQYF. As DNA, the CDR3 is TGTGCCAGCAGTCCCCCCTGGGACCAATGGCAAGATACGCAGTATTTT.

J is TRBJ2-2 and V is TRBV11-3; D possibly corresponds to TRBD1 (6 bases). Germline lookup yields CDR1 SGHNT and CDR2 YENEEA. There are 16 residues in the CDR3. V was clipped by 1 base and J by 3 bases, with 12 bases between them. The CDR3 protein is CASSLVAGAHTGELFF. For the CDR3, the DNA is TGTGCCAGCAGCTTAGTCGCAGGGGCGCACACCGGGGAGCTGTTTTTT.

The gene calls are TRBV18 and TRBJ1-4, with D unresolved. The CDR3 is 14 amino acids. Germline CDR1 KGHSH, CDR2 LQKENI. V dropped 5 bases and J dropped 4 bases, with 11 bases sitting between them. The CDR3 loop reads CASSSDGLNEKLFF. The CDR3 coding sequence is TGTGCCAGCTCATCGGACGGACTTAATGAAAAACTGTTTTTT.

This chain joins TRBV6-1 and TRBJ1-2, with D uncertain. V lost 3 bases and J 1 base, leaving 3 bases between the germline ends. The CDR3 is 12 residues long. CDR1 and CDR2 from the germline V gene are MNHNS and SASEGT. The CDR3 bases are TGTGCCAGCAGTGAGGGTAACTATGGCTACACCTTC. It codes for CASSEGNYGYTF.

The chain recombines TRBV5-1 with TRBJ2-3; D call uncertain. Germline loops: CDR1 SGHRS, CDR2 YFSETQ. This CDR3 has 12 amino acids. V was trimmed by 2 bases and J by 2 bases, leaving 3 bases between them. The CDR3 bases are TGCGCCAGCAGCTTCCCCACAGATACGCAGTATTTT. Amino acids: CASSFPTDTQYF.

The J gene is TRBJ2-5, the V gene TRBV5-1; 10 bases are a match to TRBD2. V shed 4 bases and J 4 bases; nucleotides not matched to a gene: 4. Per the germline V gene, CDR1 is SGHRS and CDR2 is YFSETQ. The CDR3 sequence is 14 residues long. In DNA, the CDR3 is TGCGCCAGCAGCGGGCGGACTAGCGGAGAGACCCAGTACTTC. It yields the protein CASSGRTSGETQYF.

The CDR3 bases are TGTGCCAGCAGTACGGCGGCCTCCTACAATGAGCAGTTCTTC. Amino acids: CASSTAASYNEQFF. The chain couples TRBV7-3 to TRBJ2-1, with D hard to call. Trimming took off 6 bases at V and 0 bases at J, with 9 bases between the two ends. The germline CDR1 and CDR2 sequences are SGHTA and FQGTGA. The CDR3 is 14 residues long.